This TCR beta chain comes out of a study of blood T cell repertoires in COVID-19. Looking at the study overall: Spain, Italy and the United States supplied samples that represented acute and convalescent COVID-19.

Using immunoSEQ multiplex PCR, the repertoire was profiled, and TCRdb retains in-frame clones only, with some absent. The sample consists of more than 200,000 clones, 80% to 85% of them appearing once. Germline V gene sequence: CDR1 LNHDA, CDR2 SQIVND (reference sequence). This CDR3 region has 14 residues. Losses at the gene ends were 3 bases for V and 7 bases for J; bases not matched to a gene: 7. The sequence was collected from a man in his 60s with acute or convalescent COVID-19. Sequencing was performed on peripheral blood. The gene calls are TRBV19 and TRBJ1-1, with 8 positions matching TRBD1. CDR3 region: CASSILTGVGEAFF. Here the CDR3 DNA reads TGTGCCAGTAGTATCCTGACAGGGGTTGGTGAAGCTTTCTTT.